These T cell receptor beta chains were read from a single sample in a study of T cells in Graves' hyperthyroidism and ophthalmopathy. MiXCR was run by TCRdb on the multiplex PCR reads, yielding one entry per CDR3 protein. The profile covers hundreds of thousands of distinct CDR3 sequences, with less than 25% appearing a single time and 34% taken by the ten largest. Sequenced input: blood. The receptor source for this set is a young man with Graves' ophthalmopathy. Both conserved end residues are part of each CDR3. D genes are given only for firm matches. A clone size is listed for some rows: how often the clone was seen (once, few, many), or a class if it is expanded.

V	size	D	J	CDR3	DNA
TRBV2	many	NA	TRBJ1-2	CASSEAGGTNYGYTF	TGTGCCAGCAGTGAAGCAGGGGGGACTAACTATGGCTACACCTTC
TRBV19	NA	NA	TRBJ1-1	CASSNFENTKAFF	TGTGCCAGTAGTAATTTTGAGAACACTAAAGCTTTCTTT
TRBV3-1	many	NA	TRBJ1-2	CASSQDPEGTSYGYTF	TGTGCCAGCAGCCAAGATCCAGAGGGGACCTCATATGGCTACACCTTC
TRBV28	many	NA	TRBJ1-1	CASSRAERIEAFF	TGTGCCAGCAGCCGGGCTGAGAGGATTGAAGCTTTCTTT
TRBV5-6	few	NA	TRBJ2-7	CASSWRTPRGIYQQYF	TGTGCCAGCAGCTGGCGGACTCCCAGGGGAATATACCAGCAGTACTTC
TRBV7-2	once	NA	TRBJ1-2	CASGFGKGPAYGYTF	TGTGCCAGCGGCTTTGGGAAAGGGCCGGCCTATGGCTACACCTTC
TRBV5-1	once	NA	TRBJ2-6	CASSLAALGSGANVLTF	TGCGCCAGCAGCTTGGCCGCGTTGGGGTCTGGGGCCAACGTCCTGACTTTC
TRBV7-2	many	NA	TRBJ2-5	CASSLGAEGSQETQYF	TGTGCCAGCAGCTTAGGGGCAGAGGGGTCCCAAGAGACCCAGTACTTC
TRBV6-5	NA	TRBD1	TRBJ1-1	CASSYGRGRDTEAFF	TGTGCCAGCAGTTACGGCAGGGGGCGAGACACTGAAGCTTTCTTT
TRBV6-1	NA	NA	TRBJ2-7	CASSMNSAEYEQYF	TGTGCCAGCAGTATGAACTCAGCAGAGTACGAGCAGTACTTC
TRBV7-8	many	TRBD2	TRBJ2-7	CASSVLSGSQVEQYF	TGTGCCAGCAGCGTACTTAGCGGGAGTCAGGTCGAGCAGTACTTC
TRBV7-9	NA	TRBD2	TRBJ2-3	CASSVSGNPTDTQYF	TGTGCCAGCAGCGTTAGCGGGAACCCCACAGATACGCAGTATTTT
TRBV12-3/TRBV12-4	few	NA	TRBJ2-7	CASRALDGPYEQYF	TGTGCCAGCAGAGCCCTAGACGGCCCCTACGAGCAGTACTTC
TRBV29-1	NA	TRBD1	TRBJ2-3	CSVGQGTDTQYF	TGCAGCGTGGGACAGGGCACAGATACGCAGTATTTT
TRBV5-1	many	NA	TRBJ2-1	CASSLGQGGGNEQFF	TGCGCCAGCAGCTTGGGGCAGGGAGGTGGTAATGAGCAGTTCTTC
TRBV7-9	NA	TRBD1	TRBJ2-7	CASSWDRGLEQYF	TGTGCCAGCAGCTGGGACAGGGGGCTCGAGCAGTACTTC
TRBV28	few	TRBD1	TRBJ1-5	CASRQGASGNQPQHF	TGTGCCAGCAGACAGGGGGCGAGTGGCAATCAGCCCCAGCATTTT
TRBV6-5	NA	TRBD1	TRBJ2-6	CASSSLLSGTGSGANVLTF	TGTGCCAGCAGTTCCCTCCTATCCGGGACAGGGTCTGGGGCCAACGTCCTGACTTTC
TRBV7-9	NA	TRBD1	TRBJ1-1	CASSQVQGRAEAFF	TGTGCCAGCAGCCAGGTACAGGGGAGGGCTGAAGCTTTCTTT
TRBV28	few	NA	TRBJ2-1	CASSSFGNEQFF	TGTGCCAGCAGCAGTTTCGGGAATGAGCAGTTCTTC
TRBV29-1	NA	NA	TRBJ1-1	CSVRGPSNTEAFF	TGCAGCGTTAGGGGACCGTCTAACACTGAAGCTTTCTTT
TRBV4-1	NA	TRBD2	TRBJ2-3	CASSQEKTSGMVDTQYF	TGCGCCAGCAGCCAGGAAAAGACTAGCGGGATGGTAGATACGCAGTATTTT
TRBV7-3	NA	TRBD1	TRBJ2-7	CASSKGTEYEQYF	TGTGCCAGCAGCAAAGGGACAGAATACGAGCAGTACTTC
TRBV4-3	NA	TRBD2	TRBJ2-5	CASSRIGLAGRETQYF	TGCGCCAGCAGCCGGATCGGACTAGCGGGGAGGGAGACCCAGTACTTC
TRBV7-2	many	NA	TRBJ2-5	CASSPGKGPETQYF	TGTGCCAGCAGCCCTGGAAAGGGCCCAGAGACCCAGTACTTC
TRBV6-1	NA	NA	TRBJ2-2	CASSEGGPRTGELFF	TGTGCCAGCAGTGAAGGAGGGCCCCGCACCGGGGAGCTGTTTTTT
TRBV4-1	few	TRBD1	TRBJ2-7	CASSRGQGASEQYF	TGCGCCAGCAGCCGCGGACAGGGGGCCTCCGAGCAGTACTTC